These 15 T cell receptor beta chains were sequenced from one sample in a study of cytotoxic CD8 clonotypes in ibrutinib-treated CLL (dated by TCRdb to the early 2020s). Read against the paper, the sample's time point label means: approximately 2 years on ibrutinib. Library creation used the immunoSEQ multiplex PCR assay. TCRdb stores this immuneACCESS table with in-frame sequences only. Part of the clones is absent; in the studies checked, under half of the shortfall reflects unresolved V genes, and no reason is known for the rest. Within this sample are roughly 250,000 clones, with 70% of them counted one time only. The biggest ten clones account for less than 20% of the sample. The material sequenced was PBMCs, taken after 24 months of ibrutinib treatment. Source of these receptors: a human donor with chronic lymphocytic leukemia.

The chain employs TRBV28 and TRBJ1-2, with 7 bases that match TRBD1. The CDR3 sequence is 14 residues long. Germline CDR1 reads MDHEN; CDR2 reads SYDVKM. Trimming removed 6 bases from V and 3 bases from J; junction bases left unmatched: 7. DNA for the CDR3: TGTGCCAGCAGCCCGGACAGGCAGGACTATGGCTACACCTTC. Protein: CASSPDRQDYGYTF.

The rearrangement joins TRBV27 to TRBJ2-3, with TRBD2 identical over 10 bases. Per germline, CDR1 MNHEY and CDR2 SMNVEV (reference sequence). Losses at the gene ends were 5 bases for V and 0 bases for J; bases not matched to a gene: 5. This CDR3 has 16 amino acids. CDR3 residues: CASSPLTSGSTDTQYF. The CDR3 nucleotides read TGTGCCAGCAGTCCGCTGACTAGCGGGAGCACAGATACGCAGTATTTT.

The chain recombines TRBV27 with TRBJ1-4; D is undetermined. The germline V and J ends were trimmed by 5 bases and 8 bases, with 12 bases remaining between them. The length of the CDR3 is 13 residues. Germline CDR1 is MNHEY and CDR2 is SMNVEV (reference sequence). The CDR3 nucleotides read TGTGCCAGCAGTATAAGTCGGGGAGAAAAACTGTTTTTT. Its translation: CASSISRGEKLFF.

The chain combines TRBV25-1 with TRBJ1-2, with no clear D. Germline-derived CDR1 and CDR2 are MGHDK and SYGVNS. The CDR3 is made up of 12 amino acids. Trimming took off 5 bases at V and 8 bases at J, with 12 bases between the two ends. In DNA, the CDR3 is TGTGCCAGCAGTCCCCCGGGCGGCGGCTACACCTTC. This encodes CASSPPGGGYTF.

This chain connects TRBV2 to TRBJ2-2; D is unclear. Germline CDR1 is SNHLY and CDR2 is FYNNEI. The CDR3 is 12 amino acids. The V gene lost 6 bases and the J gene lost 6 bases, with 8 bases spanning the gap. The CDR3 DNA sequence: TGTGCCAGCAGAGTGCCCCCCGGGGAGCTGTTTTTT. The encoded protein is CASRVPPGELFF.

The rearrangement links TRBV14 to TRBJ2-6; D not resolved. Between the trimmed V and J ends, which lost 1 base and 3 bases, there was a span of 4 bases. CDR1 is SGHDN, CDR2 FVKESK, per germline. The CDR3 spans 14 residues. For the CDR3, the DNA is TGTGCCAGCAGCCAAGCAATTGGGGCCAACGTCCTGACTTTC. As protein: CASSQAIGANVLTF.

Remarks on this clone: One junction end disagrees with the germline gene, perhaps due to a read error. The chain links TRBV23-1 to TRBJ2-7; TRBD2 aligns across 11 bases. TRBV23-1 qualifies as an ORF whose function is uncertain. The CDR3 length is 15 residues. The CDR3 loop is CASSQGTSGAYEQYF. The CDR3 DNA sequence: TGTGCCAGCAGCCAAGGGACTAGCGGAGCCTACGAGCAGTACTTC.

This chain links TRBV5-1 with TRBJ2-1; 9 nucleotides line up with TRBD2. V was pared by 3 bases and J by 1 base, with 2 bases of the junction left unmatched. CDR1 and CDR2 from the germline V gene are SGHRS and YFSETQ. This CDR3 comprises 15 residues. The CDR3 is CASSSSGTSYNEQFF. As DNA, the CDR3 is TGCGCCAGCAGCTCTAGCGGGACATCCTACAATGAGCAGTTCTTC.

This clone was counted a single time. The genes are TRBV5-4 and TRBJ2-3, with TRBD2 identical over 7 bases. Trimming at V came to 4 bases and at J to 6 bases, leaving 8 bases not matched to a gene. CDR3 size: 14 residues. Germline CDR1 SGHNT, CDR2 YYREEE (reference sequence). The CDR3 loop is CASSPGGSADTQYF. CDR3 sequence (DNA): TGTGCCAGCAGCCCCGGGGGGTCGGCCGATACGCAGTATTTT. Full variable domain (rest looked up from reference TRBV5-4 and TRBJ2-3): ETGVTQSPTHLIKTRGQQVTLRCSSQSGHNTVSWYQQALGQGPQFIFQYYREEENGRGNFPPRFSGLQFPNYSSELNVNALELDDSALYLCASSPGGSADTQYFGPGTRLTVL.

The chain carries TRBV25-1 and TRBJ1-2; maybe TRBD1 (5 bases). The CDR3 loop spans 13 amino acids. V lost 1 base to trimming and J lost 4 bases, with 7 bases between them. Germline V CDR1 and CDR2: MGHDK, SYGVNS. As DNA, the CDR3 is TGTGCCAGCAGTGAATTGACAGTCTATGGCTACACCTTC. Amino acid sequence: CASSELTVYGYTF.

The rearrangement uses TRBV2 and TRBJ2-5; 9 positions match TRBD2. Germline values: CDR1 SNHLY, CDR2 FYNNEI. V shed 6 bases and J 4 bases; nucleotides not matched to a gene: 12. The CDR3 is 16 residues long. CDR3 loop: CASSPLGGSGRETQYF. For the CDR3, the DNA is TGTGCCAGCAGCCCACTAGGCGGTAGCGGGAGAGAGACCCAGTACTTC.

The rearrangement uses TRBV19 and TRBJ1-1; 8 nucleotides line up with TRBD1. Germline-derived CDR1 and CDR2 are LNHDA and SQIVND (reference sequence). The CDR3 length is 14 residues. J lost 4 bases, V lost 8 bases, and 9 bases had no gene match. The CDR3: CASRILDRGTEAFF. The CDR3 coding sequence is TGTGCCAGTCGCATCCTCGACAGGGGCACTGAAGCTTTCTTT.

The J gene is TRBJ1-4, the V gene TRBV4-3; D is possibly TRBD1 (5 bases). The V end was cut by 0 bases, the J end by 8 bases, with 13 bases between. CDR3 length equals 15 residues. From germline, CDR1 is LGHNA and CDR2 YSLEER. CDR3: CASSQEAGRLEKLFF. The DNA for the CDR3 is TGCGCCAGCAGCCAAGAGGCGGGACGGCTCGAAAAACTGTTTTTT.

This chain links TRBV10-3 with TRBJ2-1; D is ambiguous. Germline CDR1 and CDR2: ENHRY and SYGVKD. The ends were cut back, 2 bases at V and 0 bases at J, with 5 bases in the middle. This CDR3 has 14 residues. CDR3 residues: CAISERLSYNEQFF. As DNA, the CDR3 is TGTGCCATCAGTGAGAGGCTCTCCTACAATGAGCAGTTCTTC.

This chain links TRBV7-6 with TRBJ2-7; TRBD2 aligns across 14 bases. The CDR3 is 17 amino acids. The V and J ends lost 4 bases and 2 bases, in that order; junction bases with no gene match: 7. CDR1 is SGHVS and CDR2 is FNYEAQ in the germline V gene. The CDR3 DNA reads TGTGCCAGCAGCTCGGGACTAGCGGGAGACCGCCCCTACGAGCAGTACTTC. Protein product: CASSSGLAGDRPYEQYF.